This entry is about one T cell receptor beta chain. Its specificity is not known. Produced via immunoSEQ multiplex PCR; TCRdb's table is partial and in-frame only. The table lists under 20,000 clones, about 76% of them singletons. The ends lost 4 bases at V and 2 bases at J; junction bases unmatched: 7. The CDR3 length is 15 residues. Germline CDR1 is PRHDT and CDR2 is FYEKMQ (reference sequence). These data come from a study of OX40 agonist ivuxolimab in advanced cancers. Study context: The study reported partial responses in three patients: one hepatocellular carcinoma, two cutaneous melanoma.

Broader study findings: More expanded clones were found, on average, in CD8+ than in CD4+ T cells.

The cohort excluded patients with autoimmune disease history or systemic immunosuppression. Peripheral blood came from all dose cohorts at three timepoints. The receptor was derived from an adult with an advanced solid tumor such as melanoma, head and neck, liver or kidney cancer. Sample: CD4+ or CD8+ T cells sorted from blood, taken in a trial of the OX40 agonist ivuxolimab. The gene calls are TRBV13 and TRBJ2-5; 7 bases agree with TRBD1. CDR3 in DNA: TGTGCCAGCAGCTCGAGGGGCAGGGGGCAAGAGACCCAGTACTTC. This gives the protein CASSSRGRGQETQYF.